The next 28 T cell receptor beta chains were all read from a single sample in a study of blood T cell repertoires in COVID-19. The method was immunoSEQ multiplex PCR; TCRdb's version includes in-frame clones alone and lacks a portion of them. The table has 280,000 or so clones, 83% seen once. The sample was peripheral blood. Receptor source: a woman in her forties or fifties who had recovered from COVID-19.

The chain joins TRBV7-2 to TRBJ2-1; D might be TRBD2 (6 bases). This CDR3 spans 13 amino acids. Germline CDR1 SGHTA, CDR2 FQGNSA. V was cut by 4 bases and J by 14 bases, with 18 bases left in between. In DNA form, the CDR3 reads TGTGCCAGCAGCTCTTCCCCGGGGGACCTAGAGTTCTTC. Amino acid sequence: CASSSSPGDLEFF.

This clone was counted between two and nine times. Other nucleotide sequences from this sample produce the same CDR3. The J gene is TRBJ1-3, the V gene TRBV9; D unclear. The V gene's germline CDR1 is SGDLS and CDR2 YYNGEE. Trimming took 0 bases from V and 2 from J, leaving 9 bases between them. This CDR3 spans 15 amino acids. The chain's CDR3 is CASSVAAGAGNTIYF. The CDR3 DNA is TGTGCCAGCAGCGTAGCAGCCGGGGCTGGAAACACCATATATTTT.

This clone was seen just once. The chain is built from TRBV28 and TRBJ2-7; 7 bases fit TRBD1. CDR3 length equals 14 residues. Germline values: CDR1 MDHEN, CDR2 SYDVKM. Germline trimming cut 5 bases from V and 0 bases from J; bases unmatched to any gene: 4. CDR3 in DNA: TGTGCCAGCAGTAACCGGGACAGCTCCTACGAGCAGTACTTC. Protein: CASSNRDSSYEQYF.

This clone was seen once. The chain joins TRBV14 to TRBJ1-2; 8 bases align to TRBD1. V was pared by 1 base and J by 14 bases, with 9 bases of the junction left unmatched. The germline gives CDR1 SGHDN, CDR2 FVKESK. The length of the CDR3 is 13 residues. This CDR3 reads CASSQGAARGRTF. The CDR3 DNA reads TGTGCCAGCAGCCAAGGTGCGGCCAGGGGGCGGACCTTC.

The genes are TRBV5-1 and TRBJ2-3; 8 positions match TRBD1. This CDR3 spans 19 amino acids. The trim removed 2 bases at V and 2 bases at J, leaving 16 bases unmatched. Germline V gene data show CDR1 as SGHRS and CDR2 as YFSETQ. CDR3 residues: CASSFRIAQPGQATDTQYF. The CDR3 nucleotides are TGCGCCAGCAGCTTCCGAATTGCTCAGCCGGGACAGGCCACAGATACGCAGTATTTT.

The chain combines TRBV15 with TRBJ2-3; D is unclear. The germline V gene encodes CDR1 LNHNV and CDR2 YYDKDF (reference sequence). The CDR3 is 13 residues long. The ends were cut back, 1 base at V and 3 bases at J, with 5 bases in the middle. The CDR3: CATSRVQTDTQYF. CDR3 bases: TGTGCCACCAGCAGAGTACAGACAGATACGCAGTATTTT.

This clone was counted between two and nine times. In the same sample, other DNA sequences code for this CDR3. The rearrangement joins TRBV3-1 (or the pseudogene TRBV3-2) to TRBJ1-2; D remains unclear. V lost 4 bases to trimming and J lost 1 base, with 7 bases between them. The CDR3 sequence is 13 residues long. Germline-derived CDR1 and CDR2 are LGHDT and YNNKEL (reference sequence). The CDR3 region has the DNA TGTGCCAGCAGCCCAAGAGGTAACTATGGCTACACCTTC. Protein product: CASSPRGNYGYTF.

This clone was seen repeatedly, ten times or more. The chain combines TRBV28 with TRBJ2-2; TRBD1 matches 8 bases. Germline values: CDR1 MDHEN, CDR2 SYDVKM. The CDR3 has 15 residues. The ends lost 5 bases at V and 1 base at J; junction bases unmatched: 3. CDR3 sequence: CASSTGGMNTGELFF. For the CDR3, the DNA is TGTGCCAGCAGTACAGGGGGGATGAACACCGGGGAGCTGTTTTTT.

As concerns this clone: The sample carries other DNA sequences with the same CDR3. This chain uses TRBV7-9 with TRBJ2-1; possible D gene TRBD2, 6 bases. Per the germline V gene, CDR1 is SEHNR and CDR2 is FQNEAQ (reference sequence). This CDR3 is built from 13 residues. Trimming shortened V by 1 base and J by 6 bases, and 7 bases separated the two germline ends. The CDR3, as DNA: TGTGCCAGCAGCTTAGGGACTATCAATGAGCAGTTCTTC. Translating it yields CASSLGTINEQFF.

The V and J genes are TRBV5-1 and TRBJ2-3; TRBD1 matches 9 bases. CDR1 is SGHRS and CDR2 is YFSETQ in the germline V gene. V lost 4 bases, J lost 0 bases, and 9 bases stayed unmatched. The CDR3 is 17 residues long. CDR3 region: CASSRLRTGASTDTQYF. CDR3 in DNA: TGCGCCAGCAGCCGACTTAGGACAGGGGCAAGCACAGATACGCAGTATTTT.

This clone occurred a few times. Additional DNA sequences in this sample encode the identical CDR3. The chain carries TRBV3-1 (or the pseudogene TRBV3-2) and TRBJ2-6; D perhaps matches TRBD2 (6 bases). Germline values: CDR1 LGHDT, CDR2 YNNKEL (reference sequence). CDR3 length: 18 amino acids. V gave up 0 bases and J gave up 0 bases, with 12 bases separating them. CDR3 loop: CASSQEGGGTSGANVLTF. DNA for the CDR3: TGTGCCAGCAGCCAAGAGGGGGGAGGAACCTCTGGGGCCAACGTCCTGACTTTC.

This clone has more than one count but fewer than ten. The chain links TRBV5-3 to TRBJ1-2, with a weak D call TRBD1 (6 bases). TRBV5-3 is identified as an open reading frame with a role that is uncertain. The CDR3 has 14 residues. V lost 0 bases, J lost 8 bases, and 14 bases lay in between. CDR3 protein: CARSLASAGDGYTF. CDR3 sequence (DNA): TGTGCCAGAAGCTTGGCCTCGGCAGGGGACGGCTACACCTTC.

This rearrangement joins TRBV28 to TRBJ2-5; 12 bases are shared with TRBD1. The CDR3 length is 14 residues. After removal of 8 bases from V and 8 bases from J, the junction contained 9 bases not matched to a gene. The germline CDR1 and CDR2 sequences are MDHEN and SYDVKM. For the CDR3, the DNA is TGTGCCAGCTTCGCTGGAGGGACAGGGGGCACCCAGTACTTC. Amino acid sequence: CASFAGGTGGTQYF.

The rearrangement links TRBV7-2 to TRBJ2-7; 11 bases line up with TRBD2. Germline CDR1 SGHTA, CDR2 FQGNSA. The V segment lost 5 bases and the J segment 0 bases; nucleotides outside the gene matches: 9. This CDR3 is 17 amino acids long. CDR3 nucleotides: TGTGCCAGCAGCCCACCTGTACTAGCGGGGGTCTCCTACGAGCAGTACTTC. Translated: CASSPPVLAGVSYEQYF.

This clone was counted once. The chain combines TRBV3-1 (or the pseudogene TRBV3-2) with TRBJ1-5, with 8 bases identical to TRBD1. The germline CDR1 and CDR2 sequences are LGHDT and YNNKEL (reference sequence). This CDR3 has 17 amino acids. Unmatched junction bases numbered 12, after V lost 1 base and J lost 7 bases. CDR3 nucleotide sequence: TGTGCCAGCAGCCAAGTGGACAGGGCCAAAGAAGGGCAGCCCCAGCATTTT. Amino acid sequence: CASSQVDRAKEGQPQHF.

J is TRBJ1-4 and V is TRBV27; 10 positions match TRBD1. The V gene end was trimmed by 5 bases and the J gene end by 5 bases; junction bases not matched to a gene: 2. Looked up from germline, CDR1 is MNHEY and CDR2 is SMNVEV (reference sequence). This CDR3 has 14 amino acids. CDR3: CASSDRGHNEKLFF. The CDR3 DNA follows: TGTGCCAGCAGTGACAGGGGGCACAATGAAAAACTGTTTTTT.

The gene calls are TRBV11-2 and TRBJ2-1, with D possibly being TRBD2 (5 bases). This CDR3 comprises 11 residues. V shed 5 bases and J shed 9 bases, with 8 bases lying between them. CDR1 and CDR2 from the germline V gene are SGHAT and FQNNGV. This CDR3 reads CASSPSIEQFF. CDR3 sequence (DNA): TGTGCCAGCAGCCCTAGCATTGAGCAGTTCTTC.

This chain uses TRBV6-5 with TRBJ1-2, with TRBD1 matching 9 bases. The CDR3 totals 14 residues. The V gene's germline CDR1 is MNHEY and CDR2 SVGAGI. Germline trimming cut 2 bases from V and 7 bases from J; bases unmatched to any gene: 5. The CDR3 region is CASSYRQGVFGYTF. In DNA form, the CDR3 reads TGTGCCAGCAGTTACCGACAGGGGGTCTTTGGCTACACCTTC.

This clone was seen more than once but under ten times. This rearrangement joins TRBV19 to TRBJ1-5, with 7 bases aligning to TRBD1. This CDR3 spans 16 amino acids. Trimming cost V 7 bases and J 9 bases; bases outside gene matches: 18. CDR1 and CDR2 (germline): LNHDA, SQIVND (reference sequence). The CDR3 sequence: CASTPSWSGGSTPQHF. CDR3 nucleotide sequence: TGTGCCAGTACTCCATCTTGGTCAGGGGGGTCTACGCCCCAGCATTTT.

V usage is TRBV2 and J usage is TRBJ2-4; 9 bases are shared with TRBD1. Germline trimming cut 6 bases from V and 9 bases from J; bases unmatched to any gene: 3. Germline V gene lookup returns CDR1 SNHLY and CDR2 FYNNEI. The CDR3 is 12 residues long. CDR3 nucleotides: TGTGCCAGCAGACAGGGGGCTGGCATTCAGTACTTC. It is translated as CASRQGAGIQYF.

V gene TRBV7-2 combines with J gene TRBJ2-4, with a weak D call TRBD1 (5 bases). Trimming left V 5 bases short and J 4 bases short, with 15 bases between. The CDR3 contains 15 residues. Germline-derived CDR1 and CDR2 are SGHTA and FQGNSA. The CDR3 region is CASSGGGALKNIQYF. DNA for the CDR3: TGTGCCAGCAGCGGCGGTGGGGCGCTTAAAAACATTCAGTACTTC. The entire variable domain, with the rest obtained from reference TRBV7-2 and TRBJ2-4, is as follows: GAGVSQSPSNKVTEKGKDVELRCDPISGHTALYWYRQSLGQGLEFLIYFQGNSAPDKSGLPSDRFSAERTGGSVSTLTIQRTQQEDSAVYLCASSGGGALKNIQYFGAGTRLSVL.

The CDR3 sequence: CASSTRQTDTQYF. Written as DNA, the CDR3 is TGTGCCAGCAGTACTCGACAGACAGATACGCAGTATTTT. This chain uses TRBV2 with TRBJ2-3; D may be TRBD1 (5 bases). The germline gives CDR1 SNHLY, CDR2 FYNNEI. The CDR3 length is 13 residues. V lost 5 bases to trimming and J lost 3 bases, with 9 bases between them. The variable domain in full, completed from reference TRBV2 and TRBJ2-3, reads EPEVTQTPSHQVTQMGQEVILRCVPISNHLYFYWYRQILGQKVEFLVSFYNNEISEKSEIFDDQFSVERPDGSNFTLKIRSTKLEDSAMYFCASSTRQTDTQYFGPGTRLTVL.

A single count supports this clone. V usage is TRBV4-3 and J usage is TRBJ2-3; D possibly corresponds to TRBD1 (5 bases). CDR1 and CDR2 from the germline V gene are LGHNA and YSLEER. Trimming pared 0 bases from V and 3 bases from J, leaving 10 bases between. This CDR3 spans 15 amino acids. CDR3 coding DNA: TGCGCCAGCAGCCAAGAGGGTAGGGGTACAGATACGCAGTATTTT. This translates into CASSQEGRGTDTQYF.

The chain uses TRBV28 and TRBJ1-4; 9 nucleotides line up with TRBD1. V lost 1 base and J lost 6; bases outside the gene matches: 3. Looked up from germline, CDR1 is MDHEN and CDR2 is SYDVKM. This CDR3 comprises 15 residues. The CDR3 is CASSLSGTGYEKLFF. CDR3 nucleotides: TGTGCCAGCAGTTTATCGGGGACAGGGTATGAAAAACTGTTTTTT.

The CDR3 loop reads CASSLRRGQGVNEQFF. The CDR3 DNA reads TGTGCCAGCAGCTTGAGGAGGGGACAGGGGGTCAATGAGCAGTTCTTC. The V gene is TRBV7-2, the J gene TRBJ2-1; 11 bases match TRBD1. The CDR3 contains 16 residues. The V and J ends lost 3 bases and 6 bases, in that order; junction bases with no gene match: 7. The germline CDR1 and CDR2 sequences are SGHTA and FQGNSA.

This rearrangement joins TRBV6-6 to TRBJ1-1; D gene unclear. CDR1 is MNHNY and CDR2 is SVGAGI in the germline V gene (reference sequence). The germline V and J ends were trimmed by 2 bases and 1 base, with 11 bases remaining between them. The CDR3 sequence is 15 residues long. The CDR3 is CASSYGRPQNTEAFF. CDR3 DNA: TGTGCCAGCAGTTACGGCAGGCCTCAGAACACTGAAGCTTTCTTT.

A few counts support this clone. The chain joins TRBV19 to TRBJ2-7; 11 positions match TRBD2. V shed 4 bases, J shed 1 base, and the junction held 3 bases outside the gene matches. The CDR3 runs to 15 residues. Germline values: CDR1 LNHDA, CDR2 SQIVND (reference sequence). In nucleotides, the CDR3 is TGTGCCAGTAGTAATGGACTAGCGGGTTCCTACGAGCAGTACTTC. Translated, it gives CASSNGLAGSYEQYF.

The V and J genes are TRBV11-2 and TRBJ2-2, with D possibly being TRBD2 (5 bases). This CDR3 has 14 residues. V lost 1 base and J 8 bases, leaving 11 bases between the germline ends. Germline V gives CDR1 SGHAT, CDR2 FQNNGV. CDR3 region: CASSLASLLGELFF. The CDR3 DNA sequence: TGTGCCAGCAGCTTAGCTAGCTTGTTGGGGGAGCTGTTTTTT.